This TCR beta chain was identified during a study of neurological immune-mediated disorders. This clonotype appeared many times. TCRdb itself ran the 5' RACE reads through MiXCR, one entry per CDR3 protein. This table holds 26,000 or so distinct CDR3 sequences, under 25% found once. The clonotype originates from a woman aged 55-69 years in good health. The sample was PBMCs.

The CDR3 nucleotides are TGCGCCAGCAGCCTTAGGGGGACAGATACGCAGTATTTT. This codes for CASSLRGTDTQYF. The V gene is TRBV5-1, the J gene TRBJ2-3; TRBD1 is a possible D gene (6 bases). The V gene's germline CDR1 is SGHRS and CDR2 YFSETQ. This CDR3 is built from 13 residues. The V end was cut by 4 bases, the J end by 3 bases, with 9 bases between.